This entry lists 9 T cell receptor beta chains sequenced from one sample in a study of OX40 agonist ivuxolimab in advanced cancers. TCRdb keeps only in-frame clones here, not all; method: immunoSEQ multiplex PCR. The data show tens of thousands of clones, with around four fifths seen just once and under 2% held by the top ten. Sequencing was performed on CD4+ or CD8+ T cells sorted from blood, taken in a trial of the OX40 agonist ivuxolimab. The receptors shown here come from an adult with an advanced solid tumor such as melanoma, head and neck, liver or kidney cancer.

The chain carries TRBV30 and TRBJ1-4; tentative D call: TRBD1 (6 bases). The CDR3 length is 15 residues. Per germline, CDR1 GTSNPN and CDR2 SVGIG (reference sequence). Trimming shortened V by 1 base and J by 6 bases, and 15 bases separated the two germline ends. This CDR3 reads CAWSGPRGGHEKLFF. The CDR3 nucleotides are TGTGCCTGGAGTGGCCCCAGGGGCGGGCATGAAAAACTGTTTTTT.

This clone was seen a single time. V and J are TRBV4-3 and TRBJ2-7; maybe TRBD2 (6 bases). This CDR3 contains 15 residues. The V end lost 0 bases, the J end lost 3 bases, and 12 bases lay between the germline ends. Looked up from germline, CDR1 is LGHNA and CDR2 is YSLEER. In DNA, the CDR3 is TGCGCCAGCAGCCAAGAACCCCGGGGGAACTACGAGCAGTACTTC. Protein sequence: CASSQEPRGNYEQYF.

The chain has TRBV10-3 and TRBJ2-1, with 10 bases matching TRBD1. The CDR3 contains 16 residues. Trimming at V came to 3 bases and at J to 1 base, leaving 3 bases not matched to a gene. Germline V gene data show CDR1 as ENHRY and CDR2 as SYGVKD. The CDR3 coding sequence is TGTGCCATCAGTGATCGGACAGGGGGGTCCTACAATGAGCAGTTCTTC. Amino acids: CAISDRTGGSYNEQFF.

The chain is built from TRBV10-1 and TRBJ1-5; D not certain. The germline V gene has CDR1 WNHNN and CDR2 SYGVQD (reference sequence). V lost 3 bases and J lost 13, with 10 bases in between. The CDR3 covers 11 residues. CDR3: CASSENCSQHF. CDR3 DNA sequence: TGCGCCAGCAGTGAAAATTGCTCTCAGCATTTT.

The chain couples TRBV28 to TRBJ2-3; possibly TRBD1 for D (7 bases). There are 15 residues in the CDR3. CDR1 and CDR2 from the germline V gene are MDHEN and SYDVKM. The V end lost 3 bases, the J end lost 3 bases, and 13 bases lay between the germline ends. The CDR3 DNA follows: TGTGCCAGCAGTTTGAATGCAGGGGGGACAGATACGCAGTATTTT. It is translated as CASSLNAGGTDTQYF.

This clone was observed a handful of times. The chain combines TRBV10-3 with TRBJ1-2; D is unclear. The CDR3 is made up of 13 amino acids. The V end lost 4 bases, the J end lost 5 bases, and 11 bases lay between the germline ends. In germline, CDR1 is ENHRY, CDR2 SYGVKD. The CDR3 loop is CAISGPPEYGYTF. CDR3 coding DNA: TGTGCCATCAGTGGCCCGCCGGAGTATGGCTACACCTTC.

The sample holds one count of this clone. V is TRBV2 and J is TRBJ1-4; TRBD1 matches at 10 bases. Germline CDR1 and CDR2: SNHLY and FYNNEI. J gave up 8 bases and V 10 bases, and 10 bases lay outside the gene matches. The CDR3 spans 14 residues. In DNA form, the CDR3 reads TGTGCCAAACCTCGGACAGGGGGGTCCGAAAAACTGTTTTTT. Protein sequence: CAKPRTGGSEKLFF.

CDR3 protein: CASTPPGGGSYEQYF. CDR3 DNA: TGTGCCAGCACCCCGCCGGGGGGGGGCTCCTACGAGCAGTACTTC. This chain connects TRBV6-5 to TRBJ2-7; 8 bases fit TRBD2. The CDR3 sequence is 15 residues long. The J segment lost 0 bases and the V segment lost 7 bases, leaving 8 bases of the junction unmatched. In germline, CDR1 is MNHEY, CDR2 SVGAGI.

The chain recombines TRBV18 with TRBJ2-1; D may be TRBD1 (5 bases). The CDR3 totals 16 residues. Germline CDR1 KGHSH, CDR2 LQKENI. V shed 6 bases and J shed 0 bases, with 15 bases lying between them. The CDR3: CASSEQGIGSYNEQFF. The DNA for the CDR3 is TGTGCCAGCTCCGAGCAGGGAATAGGCTCCTACAATGAGCAGTTCTTC.